This T cell receptor beta chain is drawn from a study of TIL therapy for anti-PD-1-resistant metastatic lung cancer. Study at large: Tumors were harvested before any PD-1/PD-L1 blockade. By whole-exome sequencing, median non-synonymous tumor mutation burden was around 1.5 mutations per megabase. Study-wide results and limits: The baseline peripheral repertoire was partially replaced by infused TIL clonotypes that later decayed.

This CDR3 comprises 15 residues. V lost 5 bases and J 5 bases, leaving 18 bases between the germline ends. CDR1 and CDR2 (germline): SEHNR, FQNEAQ (reference sequence). On this clone itself: Its matching antigen is unknown.

The libraries were made with immunoSEQ v3. Libraries were sequenced to roughly 2 million read pairs (survey) or roughly 5-6.5 million (deep). Measured with immunoSEQ multiplex PCR; TCRdb has only the in-frame clones, and not every one. This repertoire shows about 21,000 clones, over 70% found once; its top ten account for approximately 2%. As to time point: pre-treatment sample, taken before nivolumab and TIL therapy. The V gene is TRBV7-9, the J gene TRBJ1-2, with D perhaps matching TRBD1 (5 bases). The sample in question was blood, obtained at baseline. This sequence was found in a person aged 25 to 80 with non-small cell lung cancer. In DNA form, the CDR3 reads TGTGCCAGCAGCCTAAATGAGGGGCCGTGGTATGGCTACACCTTC. Translation: CASSLNEGPWYGYTF.